This T cell receptor beta chain was found in a study of cytomegalovirus exposure and HLA in healthy donors. General study points: TCR beta sequences reportedly predicted most subjects' HLA-A and HLA-B alleles accurately. When presence/absence was analysed, sequencing depth was taken to be roughly uniform across donors. On later analysis, the bulk of CMV-associated TCR beta chains appeared to be HLA-restricted.

The PCR ran on 60 Vbeta and 13 Jbeta primers. Profiled with immunoSEQ multiplex PCR; TCRdb holds only in-frame clones, not every one. The table records 110,000 to 150,000 clones, 70% to 80% of them present only once. There are a few counts of this clone. What it binds is unknown. At one end the junction does not follow the germline gene, possibly because of a read error. The CDR3 is 15 amino acids. Germline CDR1 is SEHNR and CDR2 is FQNEAQ (reference sequence). Sequenced input: PBMCs. The chain joins TRBV7-9 to TRBJ1-3, with D perhaps TRBD1 (5 bases). The source is a female donor in good health and CMV-seronegative. DNA for the CDR3: TGTTCCAGCAACCACCCCGGTGGGGCCGGAAACACCATATATTTT. Translated: CSSNHPGGAGNTIYF.